This T cell receptor beta chain was sequenced during a study of blood T cell repertoires in COVID-19. On the study more broadly: There were acute and convalescent COVID-19 samples, and they came from the United States, Italy and Spain.

Sequencing was performed with immunoSEQ multiplex PCR; in TCRdb, only in-frame clones are kept and a portion is missing. The sample holds approximately 170,000 clones; approximately 82% are singletons and the top ten take over 9.5%. Germline CDR1 is WSHSY and CDR2 is SAAADI. Trimming took 8 bases from V and 4 from J; bases not matched to a gene: 13. The CDR3 loop spans 16 amino acids. The receptor was derived from a woman aged 80 or older with active or convalescent COVID-19. V gene TRBV10-2 combines with J gene TRBJ2-1; 8 bases match TRBD2. Sequenced: peripheral blood. CDR3 DNA: TGCGCCAGCGAGAATAGCGGGACGACTTTATACAATGAGCAGTTCTTC. Its protein is CASENSGTTLYNEQFF.